Below are 7 T cell receptor beta chains sequenced from a single sample in a study of blood T cell repertoires in COVID-19. The assay was immunoSEQ multiplex PCR, and TCRdb's table has in-frame clones only and misses some. The data show 160,000 or so clones, about 85% seen once. The material sequenced was peripheral blood. The origin of the receptors is a middle-aged man with acute or convalescent COVID-19.

This chain joins TRBV5-5 and TRBJ2-6; tentatively, D is TRBD2 (7 bases). V was trimmed by 3 bases and J by 2 bases, leaving 15 bases between them. This CDR3 comprises 17 residues. In germline, CDR1 is SGHKS, CDR2 YYEKEE (reference sequence). The CDR3 nucleotides read TGTGCCAGCAGCTGGGATGTGGGGGGGCCTGGGGCCAACGTCCTGACTTTC. This gives the protein CASSWDVGGPGANVLTF.

The V gene is TRBV7-2, the J gene TRBJ2-7, with D perhaps matching TRBD1 (5 bases). Germline-derived CDR1 and CDR2 are SGHTA and FQGNSA. V lost 5 bases to trimming and J lost 5 bases, with 16 bases between them. This CDR3 region has 14 residues. The CDR3 sequence is CASSRRVGLDEQYF. The CDR3 bases are TGTGCCAGCAGCCGCCGTGTGGGGCTCGACGAGCAGTACTTC. The whole variable domain, remainder taken from reference TRBV7-2 and TRBJ2-7, is GAGVSQSPSNKVTEKGKDVELRCDPISGHTALYWYRQSLGQGLEFLIYFQGNSAPDKSGLPSDRFSAERTGGSVSTLTIQRTQQEDSAVYLCASSRRVGLDEQYFGPGTRLTVT.

The J gene is TRBJ2-3, the V gene TRBV19, with 7 positions matching TRBD1. Trimming removed 4 bases from V and 1 base from J; junction bases left unmatched: 2. The CDR3 totals 14 residues. The V gene's germline CDR1 is LNHDA and CDR2 SQIVND (reference sequence). CDR3 protein: CASSSDRGTDTQYF. For the CDR3, the DNA is TGTGCCAGTAGTAGTGACAGGGGCACAGATACGCAGTATTTT. The full variable domain, its missing parts supplied by reference TRBV19 and TRBJ2-3, is DGGITQSPKYLFRKEGQNVTLSCEQNLNHDAMYWYRQDPGQGLRLIYYSQIVNDFQKGDIAEGYSVSREKKESFPLTVTSAQKNPTAFYLCASSSDRGTDTQYFGPGTRLTVL.

The V call is TRBV3-1 (or the pseudogene TRBV3-2), the J call TRBJ1-2; a weak D match, TRBD1 (6 bases). Trimming stripped 0 bases from V and 5 bases from J, with 13 bases between. Germline CDR1 LGHDT, CDR2 YNNKEL (reference sequence). CDR3 length equals 15 residues. Written as DNA, the CDR3 is TGTGCCAGCAGCCAAGATCGCACAGGGCTTTATGGCTACACCTTC. The encoded protein is CASSQDRTGLYGYTF.

CDR3: CASRGGKGEAFF. CDR3 nucleotides: TGTGCCAGCAGAGGGGGAAAAGGGGAAGCTTTCTTT. The chain joins TRBV6-5 to TRBJ1-1; D might be TRBD1 (6 bases). This CDR3 region has 12 residues. V gave up 6 bases and J gave up 8 bases, with 13 bases separating them. Germline-derived CDR1 and CDR2 are MNHEY and SVGAGI.

The chain has TRBV5-4 and TRBJ1-6, with D possibly being TRBD1 (5 bases). The V end lost 1 base, the J end lost 6 bases, and 8 bases lay between the germline ends. This CDR3 spans 14 amino acids. The germline V gene encodes CDR1 SGHNT and CDR2 YYREEE (reference sequence). The CDR3: CASSLTGANSPLHF. CDR3 in DNA: TGTGCCAGCAGCTTGACTGGGGCTAATTCACCCCTCCACTTT.

This chain joins TRBV5-6 and TRBJ2-2, with 9 bases identical to TRBD1. CDR1 SGHDT and CDR2 YYEEEE come from the germline V gene. CDR3 length: 17 amino acids. The V and J ends lost 5 bases and 6 bases, in that order; junction bases with no gene match: 14. The DNA of the CDR3 is TGTGCCAGCAGGCGACAAGGAACCGGGACAGGGCCCGGGGAGCTGTTTTTT. Its translation: CASRRQGTGTGPGELFF.